The present T cell receptor beta chain was sequenced within a study of spatial heterogeneity in lung cancer. For the study at large: Alpha-chain sequences were detected in numbers that were consistently lower than beta-chain sequences.

Time point reported: sample taken at primary tumor resection. Sequencing was performed on whole RNA extracted from tumor and nontumor lung tissue, or from frozen PBMC, and the material was left unsorted. The CDR3 sequence is 13 residues long. Germline values: CDR1 SSHAT, CDR2 FNYEAQ (reference sequence). Deletions cut 6 bases from V and 4 bases from J, with 12 bases between. This clonotype appeared many times. On each TCR cDNA molecule, a unique molecular identifier was present. TCRdb re-derived calls from the 5' RACE reads in MiXCR, one entry per CDR3 protein. Here the sample spans approximately 52,000 distinct CDR3 sequences, about 7% being singletons.

J is TRBJ1-1 and V is TRBV7-7, with D unclear. This receptor was taken from a female donor with early-stage non-small cell lung cancer. Material: PBMCs, obtained at surgery. CDR3 sequence reads: CASSPNLGTEAFF. Here the CDR3 DNA reads TGTGCCAGCAGTCCTAATTTAGGCACTGAAGCTTTCTTT.